This TCR beta chain emerged from a study of blood T cell repertoires in COVID-19. At the level of the study: Collection of acute and convalescent COVID-19 samples took place in the United States, Italy and Spain. Sample material is recorded as cDNA or gDNA derived from T cells, B-cell-depleted T cells, or PBMCs.

Methods used by the authors: For nucleated cells, counts were estimated from reference gene primer amplification. The method was immunoSEQ multiplex PCR; TCRdb's version includes in-frame clones alone and lacks a portion of them. V and J calls and clone size follow that table, whereas D and trimming were derived from the DNA. This sample carries over 130,000 clones, over 60% of them seen once, and the ten largest clones take approximately 5%. The CDR3 loop spans 16 amino acids. With V trimmed by 0 bases and J by 1 base, 4 bases remained unmatched. Germline assignment: CDR1 MNHNS and CDR2 SASEGT. The J gene is TRBJ1-1, the V gene TRBV6-1, with TRBD1 identical over 8 bases. This receptor was taken from a woman of 80 years or more with active or convalescent COVID-19. Specimen: peripheral blood. The CDR3 DNA follows: TGTGCCAGCAGTGAAGCTAAGGGACAGGCGAACACTGAAGCTTTCTTT. Amino acid sequence: CASSEAKGQANTEAFF.